This TCR beta chain originates from a study of T cell responses to AZD1222 COVID-19 vaccine. TCRdb's table, derived via immunoSEQ multiplex PCR, lists solely in-frame clones and lacks some. This sample carries about 72,000 clones, about 88% of them seen once, and the ten largest clones take under 30%. The CDR3 sequence is 16 residues long. With V trimmed by 3 bases and J by 7 bases, 11 bases remained unmatched. The V gene's germline CDR1 is KGHSH and CDR2 LQKENI. The sequences come from peripheral blood, collected 28 days after the second AZD1222 dose. This clonotype originated in an adult who received the AZD1222 COVID-19 vaccine. The chain recombines TRBV18 with TRBJ1-3; 8 bases are a match to TRBD1. The CDR3 is CASSPTLTGVSNTIYF. As DNA, the CDR3 is TGTGCCAGCTCACCGACTCTGACAGGGGTATCGAACACCATATATTTT. Full variable domain (rest looked up from reference TRBV18 and TRBJ1-3): NAGVMQNPRHLVRRRGQEARLRCSPMKGHSHVYWYRQLPEEGLKFMVYLQKENIIDESGMPKERFSAEFPKEGPSILRIQQVVRGDSAAYFCASSPTLTGVSNTIYFGEGSWLTVV.